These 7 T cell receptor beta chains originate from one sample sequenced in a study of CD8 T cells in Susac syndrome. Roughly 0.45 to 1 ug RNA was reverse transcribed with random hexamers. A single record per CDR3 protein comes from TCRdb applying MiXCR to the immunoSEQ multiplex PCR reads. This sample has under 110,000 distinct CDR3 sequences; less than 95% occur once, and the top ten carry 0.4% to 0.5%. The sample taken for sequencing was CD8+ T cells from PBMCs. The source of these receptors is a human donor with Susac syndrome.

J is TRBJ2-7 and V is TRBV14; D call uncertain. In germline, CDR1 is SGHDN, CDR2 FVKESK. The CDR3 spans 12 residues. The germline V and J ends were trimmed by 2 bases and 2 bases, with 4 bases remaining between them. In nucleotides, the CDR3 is TGTGCCAGCAGCCAAAGGCCCTACGAGCAGTACTTC. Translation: CASSQRPYEQYF.

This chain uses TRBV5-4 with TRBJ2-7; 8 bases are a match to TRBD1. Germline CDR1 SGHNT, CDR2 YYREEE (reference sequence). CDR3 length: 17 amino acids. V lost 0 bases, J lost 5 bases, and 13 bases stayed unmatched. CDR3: CASSLDPDRGSSHEQYF. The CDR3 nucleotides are TGTGCCAGCAGCTTGGACCCCGACAGGGGTAGTTCCCACGAGCAGTACTTC.

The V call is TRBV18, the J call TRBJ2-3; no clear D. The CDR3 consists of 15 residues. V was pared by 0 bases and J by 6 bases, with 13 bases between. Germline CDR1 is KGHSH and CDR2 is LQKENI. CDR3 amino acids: CASSPPMQDLDTQYF. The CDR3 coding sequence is TGTGCCAGCTCACCACCGATGCAGGACCTCGATACGCAGTATTTT.

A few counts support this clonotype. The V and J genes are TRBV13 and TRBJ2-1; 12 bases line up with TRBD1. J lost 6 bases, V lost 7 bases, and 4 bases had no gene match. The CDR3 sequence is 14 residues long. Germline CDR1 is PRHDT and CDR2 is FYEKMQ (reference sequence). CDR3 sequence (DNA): TGTGCCAGCACTCCGGGACAGGGGGCCAATGAGCAGTTCTTC. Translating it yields CASTPGQGANEQFF.

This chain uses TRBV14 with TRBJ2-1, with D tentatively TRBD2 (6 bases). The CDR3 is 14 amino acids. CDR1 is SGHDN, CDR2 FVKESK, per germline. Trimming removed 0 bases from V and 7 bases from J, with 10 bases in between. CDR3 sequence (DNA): TGTGCCAGCAGCCAAGATCCGCGGGGAAATGAGCAGTTCTTC. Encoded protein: CASSQDPRGNEQFF.

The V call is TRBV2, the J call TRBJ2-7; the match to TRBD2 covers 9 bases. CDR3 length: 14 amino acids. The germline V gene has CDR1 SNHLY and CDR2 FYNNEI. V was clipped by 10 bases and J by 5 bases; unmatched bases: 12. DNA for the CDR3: TGTGCCACCGGTATGGGACTAGCCCAGGACGAGCAGTACTTC. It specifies CATGMGLAQDEQYF.

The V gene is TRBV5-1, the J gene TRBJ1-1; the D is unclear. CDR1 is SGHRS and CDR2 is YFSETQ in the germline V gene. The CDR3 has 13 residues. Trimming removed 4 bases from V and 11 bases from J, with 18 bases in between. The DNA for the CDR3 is TGCGCCAGCAGCATCGACGGGTGGGTCGAGGCTTTCTTT. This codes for CASSIDGWVEAFF. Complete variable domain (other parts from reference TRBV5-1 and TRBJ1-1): KAGVTQTPRYLIKTRGQQVTLSCSPISGHRSVSWYQQTPGQGLQFLFEYFSETQRNKGNFPGRFSGRQFSNSRSEMNVSTLELGDSALYLCASSIDGWVEAFFGQGTRLTVV.